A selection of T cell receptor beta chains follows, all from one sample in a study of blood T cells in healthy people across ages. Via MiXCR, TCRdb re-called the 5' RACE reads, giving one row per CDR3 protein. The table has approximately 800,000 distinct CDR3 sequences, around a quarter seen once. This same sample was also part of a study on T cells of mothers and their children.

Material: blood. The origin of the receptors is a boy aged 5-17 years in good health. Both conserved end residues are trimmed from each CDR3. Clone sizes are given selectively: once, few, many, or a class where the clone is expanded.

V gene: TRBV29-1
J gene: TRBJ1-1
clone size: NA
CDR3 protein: SVNPGNTEAF

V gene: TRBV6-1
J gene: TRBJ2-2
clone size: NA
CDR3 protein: ASSPSFGSGELF

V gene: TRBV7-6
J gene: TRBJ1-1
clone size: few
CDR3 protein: ASSPEQGLNTEAF

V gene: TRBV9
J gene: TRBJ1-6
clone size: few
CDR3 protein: ASSPRQGKNSPLH

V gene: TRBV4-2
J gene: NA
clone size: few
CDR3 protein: ASSQDGSGLAGGPRYEQY

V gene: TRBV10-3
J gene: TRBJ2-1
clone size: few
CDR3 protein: AIRASLRYEQF

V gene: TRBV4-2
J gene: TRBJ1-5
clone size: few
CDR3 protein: ASSQALEQPQH

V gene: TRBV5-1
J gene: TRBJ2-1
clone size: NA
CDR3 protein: ASSLWATEDEQF

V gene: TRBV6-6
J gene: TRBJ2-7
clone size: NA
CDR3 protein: ASSSPGRNYEQY

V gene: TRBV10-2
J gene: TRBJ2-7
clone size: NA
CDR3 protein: ASSERHEQY

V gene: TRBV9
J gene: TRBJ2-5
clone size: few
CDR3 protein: ASSVEGGIPETQY

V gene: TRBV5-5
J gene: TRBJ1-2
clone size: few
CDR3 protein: ASSLDPTGSYGYT

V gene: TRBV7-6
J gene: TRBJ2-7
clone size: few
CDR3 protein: ASSLAGGGTYEQY

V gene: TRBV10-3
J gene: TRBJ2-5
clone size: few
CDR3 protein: AISESKQGLQETQY

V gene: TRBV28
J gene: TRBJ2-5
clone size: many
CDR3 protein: ASSRTNQETQY

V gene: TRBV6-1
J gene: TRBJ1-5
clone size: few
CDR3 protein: ASRFRQDSNQPQH

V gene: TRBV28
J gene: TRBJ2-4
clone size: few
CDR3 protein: ASSQGASKNIQY

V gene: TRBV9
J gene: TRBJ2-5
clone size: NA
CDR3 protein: ASSYSGTTQETQY